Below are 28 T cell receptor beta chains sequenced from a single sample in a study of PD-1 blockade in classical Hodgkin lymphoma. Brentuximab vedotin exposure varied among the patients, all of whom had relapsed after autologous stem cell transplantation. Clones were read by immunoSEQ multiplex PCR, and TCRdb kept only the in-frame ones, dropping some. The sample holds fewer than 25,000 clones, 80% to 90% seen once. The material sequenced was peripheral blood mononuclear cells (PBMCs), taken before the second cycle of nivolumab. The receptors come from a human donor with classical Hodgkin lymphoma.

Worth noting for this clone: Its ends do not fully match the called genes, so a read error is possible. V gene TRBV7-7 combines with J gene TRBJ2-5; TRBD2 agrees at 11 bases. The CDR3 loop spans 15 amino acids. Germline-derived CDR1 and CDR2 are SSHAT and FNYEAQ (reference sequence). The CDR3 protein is CASSPGTSGKETQYF. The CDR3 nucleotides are TGTGCTAGCAGCCCCGGGACTAGCGGAAAAGAGACCCAGTACTTC.

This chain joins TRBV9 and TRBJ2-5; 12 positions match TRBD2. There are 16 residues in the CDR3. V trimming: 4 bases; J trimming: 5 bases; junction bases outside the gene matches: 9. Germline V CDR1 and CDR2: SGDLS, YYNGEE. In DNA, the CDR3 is TGTGCCAGCAGCCTATCTAGCGGGGGGGCCCCGGAGACCCAGTACTTC. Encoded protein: CASSLSSGGAPETQYF.

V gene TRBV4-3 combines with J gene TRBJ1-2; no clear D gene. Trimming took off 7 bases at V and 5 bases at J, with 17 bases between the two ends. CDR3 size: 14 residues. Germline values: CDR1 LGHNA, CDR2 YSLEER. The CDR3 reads CASTIAGDRYGYTF. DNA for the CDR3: TGCGCCAGCACCATAGCCGGAGATAGGTATGGCTACACCTTC.

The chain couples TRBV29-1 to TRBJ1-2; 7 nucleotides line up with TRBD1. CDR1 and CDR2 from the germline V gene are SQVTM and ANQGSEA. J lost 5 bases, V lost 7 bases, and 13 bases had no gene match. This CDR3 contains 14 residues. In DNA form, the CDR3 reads TGCAGCGGACTAGTTACAGGGGAATGGTATGGCTACACCTTC. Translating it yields CSGLVTGEWYGYTF.

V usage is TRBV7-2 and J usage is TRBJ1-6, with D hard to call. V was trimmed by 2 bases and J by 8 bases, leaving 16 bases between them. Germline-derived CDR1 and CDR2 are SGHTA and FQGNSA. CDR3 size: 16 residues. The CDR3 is CASSLRRGNKDSPLHF. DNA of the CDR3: TGTGCCAGCAGCTTACGGAGAGGGAATAAGGATTCACCCCTCCACTTT.

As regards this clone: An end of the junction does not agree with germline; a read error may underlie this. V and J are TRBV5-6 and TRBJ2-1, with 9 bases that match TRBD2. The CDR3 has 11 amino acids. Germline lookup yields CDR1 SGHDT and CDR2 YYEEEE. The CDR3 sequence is CASSSQGLALF. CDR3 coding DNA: TGTGCCAGCAGCTCCCAGGGACTAGCACTCTTC.

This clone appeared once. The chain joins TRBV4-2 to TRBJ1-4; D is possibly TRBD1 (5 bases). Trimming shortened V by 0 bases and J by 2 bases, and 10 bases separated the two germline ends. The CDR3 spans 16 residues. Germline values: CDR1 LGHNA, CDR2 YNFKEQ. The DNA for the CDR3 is TGTGCCAGCAGCCAAGAAGGCGGGGGTACTAATGAAAAACTGTTTTTT. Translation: CASSQEGGGTNEKLFF.

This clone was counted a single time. The CDR3, as DNA: TGTGCCAGTAGTCCCAGGACAGGGGATGATTCACCCCTCCACTTT. This translates into CASSPRTGDDSPLHF. The rearrangement joins TRBV19 to TRBJ1-6, with TRBD1 matching 9 bases. V trimming: 5 bases; J trimming: 8 bases; junction bases outside the gene matches: 7. CDR3 length: 15 amino acids. Germline CDR1 reads LNHDA; CDR2 reads SQIVND (reference sequence).

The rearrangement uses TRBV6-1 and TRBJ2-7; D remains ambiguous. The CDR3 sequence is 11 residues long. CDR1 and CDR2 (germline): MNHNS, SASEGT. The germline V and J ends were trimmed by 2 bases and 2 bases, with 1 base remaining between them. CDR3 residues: CASSEPYEQYF. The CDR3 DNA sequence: TGTGCCAGCAGTGAACCCTACGAGCAGTACTTC.

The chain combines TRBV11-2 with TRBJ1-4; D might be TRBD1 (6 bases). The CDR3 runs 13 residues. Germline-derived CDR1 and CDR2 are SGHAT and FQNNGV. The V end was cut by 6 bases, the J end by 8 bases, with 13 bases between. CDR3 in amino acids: CASRFWTEEKLFF. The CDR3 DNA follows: TGTGCCAGCAGGTTTTGGACAGAGGAAAAACTGTTTTTT.

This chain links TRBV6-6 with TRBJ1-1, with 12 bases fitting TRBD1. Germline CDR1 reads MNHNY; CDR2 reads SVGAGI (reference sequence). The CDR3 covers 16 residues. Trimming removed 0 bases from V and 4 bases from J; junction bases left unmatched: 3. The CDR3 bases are TGTGCCAGCAGTTACTCACCGGGACAGGGGGCCACTGAAGCTTTCTTT. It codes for CASSYSPGQGATEAFF.

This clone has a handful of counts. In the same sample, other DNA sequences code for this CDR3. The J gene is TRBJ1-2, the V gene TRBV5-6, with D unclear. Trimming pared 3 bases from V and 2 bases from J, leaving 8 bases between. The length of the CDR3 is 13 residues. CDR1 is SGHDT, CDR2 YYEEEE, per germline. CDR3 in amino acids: CASSYRKNYGYTF. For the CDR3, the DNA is TGTGCCAGCAGCTATAGAAAGAACTATGGCTACACCTTC.

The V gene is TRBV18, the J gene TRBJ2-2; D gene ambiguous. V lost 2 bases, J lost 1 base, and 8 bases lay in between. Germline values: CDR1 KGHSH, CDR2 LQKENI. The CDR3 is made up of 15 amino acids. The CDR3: CASSPGHQNTGELFF. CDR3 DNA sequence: TGTGCCAGCTCACCAGGGCACCAGAACACCGGGGAGCTGTTTTTT.

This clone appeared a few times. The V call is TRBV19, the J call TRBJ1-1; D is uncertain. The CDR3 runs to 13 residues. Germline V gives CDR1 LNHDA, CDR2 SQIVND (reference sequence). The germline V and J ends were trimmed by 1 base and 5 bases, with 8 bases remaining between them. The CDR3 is CASSIGFKTEAFF. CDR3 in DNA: TGTGCCAGTAGTATAGGTTTTAAGACTGAAGCTTTCTTT. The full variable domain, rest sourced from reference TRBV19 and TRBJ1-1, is DGGITQSPKYLFRKEGQNVTLSCEQNLNHDAMYWYRQDPGQGLRLIYYSQIVNDFQKGDIAEGYSVSREKKESFPLTVTSAQKNPTAFYLCASSIGFKTEAFFGQGTRLTVV.

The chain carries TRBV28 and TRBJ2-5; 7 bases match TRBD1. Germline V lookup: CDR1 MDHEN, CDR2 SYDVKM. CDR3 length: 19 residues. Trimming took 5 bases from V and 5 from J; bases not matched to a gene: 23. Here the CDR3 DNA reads TGTGCCAGCAGTCCAATTAAGGGAACGACAGGGAAAGGAGAGGAGACCCAGTACTTC. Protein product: CASSPIKGTTGKGEETQYF.

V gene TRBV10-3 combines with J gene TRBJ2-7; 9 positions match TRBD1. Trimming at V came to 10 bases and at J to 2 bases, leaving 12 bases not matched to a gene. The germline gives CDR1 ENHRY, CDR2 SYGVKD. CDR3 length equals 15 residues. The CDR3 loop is CATKPPGQGTYEQYF. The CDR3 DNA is TGTGCCACGAAACCACCGGGACAGGGAACCTACGAGCAGTACTTC.

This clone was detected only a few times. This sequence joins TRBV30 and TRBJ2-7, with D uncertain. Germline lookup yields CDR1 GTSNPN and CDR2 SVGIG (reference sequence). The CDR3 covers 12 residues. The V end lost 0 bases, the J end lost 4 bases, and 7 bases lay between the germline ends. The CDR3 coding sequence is TGTGCCTGGAGTGTATCTGGTTACGAGCAGTACTTC. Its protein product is CAWSVSGYEQYF.

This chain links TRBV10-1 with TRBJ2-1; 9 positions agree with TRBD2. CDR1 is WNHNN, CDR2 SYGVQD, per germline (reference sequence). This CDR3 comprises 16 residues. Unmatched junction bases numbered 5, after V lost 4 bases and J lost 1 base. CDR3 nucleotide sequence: TGCGCCAGCAGTGGGGCAGCGGGGGGATCCTACAATGAGCAGTTCTTC. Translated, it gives CASSGAAGGSYNEQFF.

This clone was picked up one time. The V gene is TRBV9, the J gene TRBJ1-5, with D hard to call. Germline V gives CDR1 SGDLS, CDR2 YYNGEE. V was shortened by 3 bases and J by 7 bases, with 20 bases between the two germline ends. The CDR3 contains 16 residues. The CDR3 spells CASSAGLGSNGQPQHF. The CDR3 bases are TGTGCCAGCAGCGCGGGCCTCGGGTCCAATGGCCAGCCCCAGCATTTT.

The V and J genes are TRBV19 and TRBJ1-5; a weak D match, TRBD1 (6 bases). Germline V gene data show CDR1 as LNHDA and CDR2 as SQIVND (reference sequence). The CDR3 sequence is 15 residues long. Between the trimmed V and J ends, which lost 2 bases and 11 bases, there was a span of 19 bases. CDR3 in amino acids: CASSIPGTGRGAQHF. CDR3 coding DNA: TGTGCCAGTAGTATACCGGGCACAGGGAGAGGGGCCCAGCATTTT.

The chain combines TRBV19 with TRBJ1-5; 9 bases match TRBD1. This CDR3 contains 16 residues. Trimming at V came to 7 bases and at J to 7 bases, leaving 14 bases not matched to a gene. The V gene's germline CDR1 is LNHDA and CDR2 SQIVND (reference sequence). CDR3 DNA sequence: TGTGCCAGTACTCCCCCCGGGGGACAGGGAAGACAGCCCCAGCATTTT. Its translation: CASTPPGGQGRQPQHF.

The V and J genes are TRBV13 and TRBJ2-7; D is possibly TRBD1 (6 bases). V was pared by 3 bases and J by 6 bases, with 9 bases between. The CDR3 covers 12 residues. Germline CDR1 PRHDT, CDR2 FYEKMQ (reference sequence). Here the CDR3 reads CASSLTGTEQYF. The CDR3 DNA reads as TGTGCCAGCAGCTTGACAGGAACCGAGCAGTACTTC.

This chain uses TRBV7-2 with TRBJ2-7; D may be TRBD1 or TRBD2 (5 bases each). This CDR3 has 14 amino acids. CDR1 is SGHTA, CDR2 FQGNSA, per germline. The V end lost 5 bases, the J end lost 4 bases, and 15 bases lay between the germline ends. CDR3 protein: CASSRDRAQYEQYF. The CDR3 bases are TGTGCCAGCAGCCGGGACCGGGCCCAATACGAGCAGTACTTC.

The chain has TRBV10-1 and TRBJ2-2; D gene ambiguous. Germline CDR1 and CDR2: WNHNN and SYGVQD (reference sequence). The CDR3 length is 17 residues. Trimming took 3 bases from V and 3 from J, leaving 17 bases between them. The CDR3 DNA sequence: TGCGCCAGCAGTGACCCTAAGGACCCGAGGTACACCGGGGAGCTGTTTTTT. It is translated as CASSDPKDPRYTGELFF.

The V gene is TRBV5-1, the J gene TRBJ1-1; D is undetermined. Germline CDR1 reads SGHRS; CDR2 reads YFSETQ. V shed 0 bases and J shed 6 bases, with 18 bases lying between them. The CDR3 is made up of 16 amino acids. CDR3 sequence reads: CASSLAPGPRLSEAFF. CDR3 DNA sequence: TGCGCCAGCAGCTTGGCACCCGGACCACGACTGTCTGAAGCTTTCTTT.

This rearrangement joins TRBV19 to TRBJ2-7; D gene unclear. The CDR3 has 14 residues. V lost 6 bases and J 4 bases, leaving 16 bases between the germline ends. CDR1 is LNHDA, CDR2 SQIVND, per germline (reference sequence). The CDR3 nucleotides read TGTGCCAGTAGCCCCACCGGCGGTAGATACGAGCAGTACTTC. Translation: CASSPTGGRYEQYF.

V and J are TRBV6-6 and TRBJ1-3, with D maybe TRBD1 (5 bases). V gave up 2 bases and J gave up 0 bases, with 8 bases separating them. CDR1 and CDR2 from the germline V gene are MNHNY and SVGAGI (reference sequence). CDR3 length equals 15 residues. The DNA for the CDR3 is TGTGCCAGCAGTTACGGGGGACGCTCTGGAAACACCATATATTTT. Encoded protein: CASSYGGRSGNTIYF.

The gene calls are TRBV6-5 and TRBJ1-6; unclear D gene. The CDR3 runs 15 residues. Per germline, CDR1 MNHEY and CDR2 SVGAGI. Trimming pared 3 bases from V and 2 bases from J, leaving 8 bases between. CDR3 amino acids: CASSYGPAYNSPLHF. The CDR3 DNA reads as TGTGCCAGCAGTTATGGGCCTGCCTATAATTCACCCCTCCACTTT.